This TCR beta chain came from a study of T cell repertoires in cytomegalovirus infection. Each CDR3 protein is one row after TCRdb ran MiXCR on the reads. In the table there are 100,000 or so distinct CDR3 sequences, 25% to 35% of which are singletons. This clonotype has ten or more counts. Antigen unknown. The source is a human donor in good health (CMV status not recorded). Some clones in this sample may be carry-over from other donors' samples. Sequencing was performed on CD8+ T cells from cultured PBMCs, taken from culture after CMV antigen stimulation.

In nucleotides, the CDR3 is TGTGCTAGCGGAGTTAGTTACGGGGAGCTGTTTTTT. It specifies CASGVSYGELFF. The V and J genes are TRBV12-5 and TRBJ2-2; D gene unclear. This CDR3 comprises 12 residues. Per the germline V gene, CDR1 is LGHNT and CDR2 is FRNRAP. V was trimmed by 9 bases and J by 7 bases, leaving 12 bases between them. Supplemented by reference TRBV12-5 and TRBJ2-2, the full variable domain reads DARVTQTPRHKVTEMGQEVTMRCQPILGHNTVFWYRQTMMQGLELLAYFRNRAPLDDSGMPKDRFSAEMPDATLATLKIQPSEPRDSAVYFCASGVSYGELFFGEGSRLTVL.